A selection of T cell receptor beta chains follows, all from one sample in a study of response to subunit inactivated influenza vaccine. TCRdb recomputed calls from the RT-PCR reads with MiXCR, one row per CDR3 protein. Of about 830,000 distinct CDR3 sequences listed, about 18% were seen once; the top ten hold approximately 10%. The sample here was PBMCs from blood, taken roughly 5 days after vaccination. The receptor source for this set is a man between 45 and 60 years old who received an inactivated influenza vaccine. Each CDR3 is given with its conserved first and last residue. D genes are given only for firm matches. Expanded clones get a size class; other rows say once, few or many, or leave the size out.

clone_size,v_call,j_call,d_call,cdr3_nt,cdr3_aa
few,TRBV7-9,TRBJ2-2,NA,TGTGCCAGCAGCCAGCCGCGGAACAGCAACACCGGGGAGCTGTTTTTT,CASSQPRNSNTGELFF
many,TRBV10-2,TRBJ2-1,NA,TGCGCCAGCAGAACCGGGCCACTAAGCGATGAGCAGTTCTTC,CASRTGPLSDEQFF
NA,TRBV12-3/TRBV12-4,TRBJ2-2,NA,TGTGCCAGCAGTCCCCACTACGGGACCCGGACCGGGGAGCTGTTTTTT,CASSPHYGTRTGELFF
many,TRBV5-1,TRBJ1-4,NA,TGCGCCAGCAGCTGGTCCACAAGCGGAACTAATGAAAAACTGTTTTTT,CASSWSTSGTNEKLFF
few,TRBV20-1,TRBJ2-3,TRBD2,TGCAGTGTACCGAATAGCGGGATCACAGATACGCAGTATTTT,CSVPNSGITDTQYF
few,TRBV28,TRBJ2-7,TRBD1,TGTGCCAGCAGTATAAGACAGGGAACGAGGTACGAGCAGTACTTC,CASSIRQGTRYEQYF
many,TRBV29-1,TRBJ2-3,NA,TGCAGCGTTCGATTTCCGGGCAGAACAGATACGCAGTATTTT,CSVRFPGRTDTQYF
many,TRBV20-1,TRBJ2-1,NA,TGCAGTGCTCGGGGGGCCACGGGTGAGCAGTTCTTC,CSARGATGEQFF
few,TRBV7-2,TRBJ2-7,NA,TGTGCCAGCAGCTTAGCGTTCGGCAGGGGCTACGAGCAGTACTTC,CASSLAFGRGYEQYF
NA,TRBV7-2,TRBJ2-3,TRBD2,TGTGCCAGTGTAGCGGGGGGGCCGTCAGATACGCAGTATTTT,CASVAGGPSDTQYF
NA,TRBV27,TRBJ2-7,TRBD2,TGTGCCAGCAGTATAGGGACTAGCGGGAGAGGATACGAGCAGTACTTC,CASSIGTSGRGYEQYF
few,TRBV7-2,TRBJ1-6,NA,TGTGCCAGCAGCTTATCAAGGACACGGAATAATTCACCCCTCCACTTT,CASSLSRTRNNSPLHF
few,TRBV9,TRBJ2-3,TRBD2,TGTGCCAGCAGCGAAAGCGGGGACACAGATACGCAGTATTTT,CASSESGDTDTQYF
NA,TRBV6-5,TRBJ2-7,NA,TGTGCCAGCAGTTACTCTCCCAGAAACTACGAGCAGTACTTC,CASSYSPRNYEQYF
few,TRBV15,TRBJ2-1,NA,TGTGCCACCAGCAGAGATTCCCCGTCCAGACCCACCAATGAGCAGTTCTTC,CATSRDSPSRPTNEQFF
once,TRBV10-2,TRBJ2-3,TRBD2,TGCGCCAGCAGCGCTCTAGCGGGAGGACATATCACAGATACGCAGTATTTT,CASSALAGGHITDTQYF
NA,TRBV11-2,TRBJ2-1,TRBD2,TGTGCCAGCCTGCTTAGCGGGAGAATAAATGAGCAGTTCTTC,CASLLSGRINEQFF
NA,TRBV7-8,TRBJ2-7,TRBD2,TGTGCCAGCAGCTTAGCGAGGACTAGCGGGACGCAAAAATTC,CASSLARTSGTQKF
few,TRBV6-1,TRBJ1-6,NA,TGTGCCAGCAGTGGTGGGGCCTTCGATAATTCACCCCTCCACTTT,CASSGGAFDNSPLHF
few,TRBV20-1,TRBJ2-5,NA,TGCAGTGCTAGAGTAGGGGTCGAAGAGACCCAGTACTTC,CSARVGVEETQYF
NA,TRBV12-3/TRBV12-4,TRBJ2-3,NA,TGTGCCAGCAGGCAATTCGACACGCAGTATTTT,CASRQFDTQYF
NA,TRBV5-1,TRBJ2-7,TRBD2,TGCGCCAGCAGCCCGGCTCGGCTAGCGGACCATGTTAGGGGCTCCTACGAGCAGTACTTC,CASSPARLADHVRGSYEQYF
few,TRBV5-6,TRBJ1-6,NA,TGTGCCAGCAGCTTGGGTCTGAATAATTCACCCCTCCACTTT,CASSLGLNNSPLHF
NA,TRBV20-1,TRBJ2-4,NA,TGCAGTGTTAGGACAACAGCCAAAAACATTCAGTACTTC,CSVRTTAKNIQYF
NA,TRBV5-5,TRBJ2-3,NA,TGTGCCAGCAGCTTGCGAGACGGGGGTAGCGCAGATACGCAGTATTTT,CASSLRDGGSADTQYF
NA,TRBV6-5,TRBJ2-3,NA,TGTGCCAGCAGTTATGGCGGGCGCACAGATACGCAGTATTTT,CASSYGGRTDTQYF
few,TRBV3-1,TRBJ1-2,TRBD1,TGTGCCAGCAGCTTCTCGTGGGCAGGGGGCCTTAACTATGGCTACACCTTC,CASSFSWAGGLNYGYTF
NA,TRBV5-1,TRBJ1-4,NA,TGCGCCAGCAGCTCTACATCAGAAAAACTGTTTTTT,CASSSTSEKLFF
NA,TRBV20-1,TRBJ2-1,NA,TGCAGTGCTCTCGTGGCGGATCGAGTCAATGAGCAGTTCTTC,CSALVADRVNEQFF
few,TRBV20-1,TRBJ1-1,TRBD1,TGCAGTGCTAGAGAGGGGGGACAGGGGGCACGCGGTTCTGAAGCTTTCTTT,CSAREGGQGARGSEAFF
few,TRBV3-1,TRBJ2-1,TRBD2,TGTGCCAGCAGCCGGTATCTAGCGGGAGAATTCCCAGCTTACAATGAGCAGTTCTTC,CASSRYLAGEFPAYNEQFF
NA,TRBV5-1,TRBJ2-1,TRBD1,TGCGCCAGCAGCATGGGACAGTCCTACAATGAGCAGTTCTTC,CASSMGQSYNEQFF
NA,TRBV20-1,TRBJ1-2,NA,TGCAGTGCTAGAGCAGGGGTCGAAGCTAACTATGGCTACACCTTC,CSARAGVEANYGYTF
NA,TRBV5-8,TRBJ1-4,TRBD1,TGTGCCAGCAGCTTGCGTAGGGGGCTTAATAATGAAAAACTGTTTTTT,CASSLRRGLNNEKLFF
NA,TRBV27,TRBJ2-5,NA,TGTGCCAGCAGTTTCAGACGGGAAGAGACCCAGTACTTC,CASSFRREETQYF
NA,TRBV18,TRBJ2-2,TRBD2,TGTGCCAGCTCACTTCGACTAGCGATGGTCGGGGAGCTGTTTTTT,CASSLRLAMVGELFF
NA,TRBV12-3/TRBV12-4,TRBJ2-7,NA,TGTGCCAGCAGTTTTGGCAGGCAAGCCTACGAGCAGTACTTC,CASSFGRQAYEQYF
NA,TRBV20-1,TRBJ2-1,NA,TGCAGTGCTAGAGATCCGGGGCTTTATGAGCAGTTCTTC,CSARDPGLYEQFF
few,TRBV4-3,TRBJ1-2,NA,TGCGCCAGCAGCCAAGGAACAGCTCGGACCTATGGCTACACCTTC,CASSQGTARTYGYTF
NA,TRBV7-8,TRBJ2-1,NA,TGTGCCAGCATTCCAACGGGGGGCGGGAATTGGAATGAGCAGTTCTTC,CASIPTGGGNWNEQFF
NA,TRBV4-3,TRBJ2-7,TRBD1,TGCGCCAGCAGCCAAGATTCGGGGACAGCCGTCTGGGAGCAGTACTTC,CASSQDSGTAVWEQYF
many,TRBV20-1,TRBJ1-5,NA,TGCAGTGCTAGAGGGAAGAGCAATCAGCCCCAGCATTTT,CSARGKSNQPQHF
few,TRBV9,TRBJ2-7,NA,TGTGCCAGCAGCGTAGATCACAGAACCTACGAGCAGTACTTC,CASSVDHRTYEQYF
NA,TRBV7-8,TRBJ2-1,NA,TGTGCCAGCAGGACAGGATTTGATGAGCAGTTCTTC,CASRTGFDEQFF